Below, 30 T cell receptor beta chains from the same sample are listed, as sequenced in a study of T cell responses to AZD1222 COVID-19 vaccine. The table came from immunoSEQ multiplex PCR; TCRdb's copy has only in-frame clones and leaves some out. The table includes more than 150,000 clones, 94% detected once. The specimen comprised peripheral blood, sampled 28 days after the second AZD1222 dose. These receptors all come from an adult who received the AZD1222 COVID-19 vaccine.

The genes are TRBV7-8 and TRBJ1-1, with D possibly TRBD1 on 6 matching bases. Per the germline V gene, CDR1 is SGHVS and CDR2 is FQNEAQ. V was cut by 1 base and J by 4 bases, with 16 bases left in between. The CDR3 has 16 residues. The CDR3 loop is CASSLVGGGEGTEAFF. The CDR3 nucleotides read TGTGCCAGCAGCTTAGTTGGGGGCGGGGAGGGCACTGAAGCTTTCTTT.

This chain joins TRBV13 and TRBJ2-1, with TRBD1 as a possible D gene (5 bases). V gave up 5 bases and J gave up 5 bases, with 16 bases separating them. The V gene's germline CDR1 is PRHDT and CDR2 FYEKMQ (reference sequence). The length of the CDR3 is 15 residues. In DNA form, the CDR3 reads TGTGCCAGCAGCCCCGAGGACAAGAAGAACAATGAGCAGTTCTTC. Protein: CASSPEDKKNNEQFF. Complete variable domain (other parts from reference TRBV13 and TRBJ2-1): AAGVIQSPRHLIKEKRETATLKCYPIPRHDTVYWYQQGPGQDPQFLISFYEKMQSDKGSIPDRFSAQQFSDYHSELNMSSLELGDSALYFCASSPEDKKNNEQFFGPGTRLTVL.

The rearrangement links TRBV30 to TRBJ2-5; 12 bases fit TRBD2. The end of the DNA is better explained by TRBJ2-7, so the J call may be wrong. Germline assignment: CDR1 GTSNPN and CDR2 SVGIG (reference sequence). The CDR3 runs to 15 residues. The CDR3 DNA follows: TGTGCCTGGAGTGTACAGACTAGCGGGAGTTCCGAGCAGTACTTC. As protein: CAWSVQTSGSSEQYF.

The chain couples TRBV24-1 to TRBJ2-5; D is tentatively TRBD1 or TRBD2 (5 bases each). Germline-derived CDR1 and CDR2 are KGHDR and SFDVKD. Trimming cost V 4 bases and J 3 bases, with 11 bases left between them. The CDR3 runs to 14 residues. The CDR3 region is CATSEPGPKETQYF. DNA of the CDR3: TGTGCCACCAGTGAGCCGGGACCCAAAGAGACCCAGTACTTC.

The rearrangement links TRBV10-3 to TRBJ1-5; possible D gene TRBD1, 5 bases. Between the trimmed V and J ends, which lost 2 bases and 1 base, there was a span of 9 bases. The CDR3 extends over 15 amino acids. CDR1 and CDR2 (germline): ENHRY, SYGVKD. CDR3: CAISETGKSNQPQHF. CDR3 coding DNA: TGTGCCATCAGTGAGACAGGAAAGAGCAATCAGCCCCAGCATTTT.

The chain uses TRBV7-2 and TRBJ1-1; 8 nucleotides align to TRBD1. CDR1 and CDR2 (germline): SGHTA, FQGNSA. The CDR3 length is 14 residues. The trim removed 5 bases at V and 5 bases at J, leaving 7 bases unmatched. CDR3 in amino acids: CASSPTQGGTEAFF. The CDR3 nucleotides read TGTGCCAGCAGCCCAACACAGGGGGGGACTGAAGCTTTCTTT.

This clone came up once. V gene TRBV19 combines with J gene TRBJ1-1; D gene uncertain. This CDR3 is built from 13 residues. Trimming removed 3 bases from V and 4 bases from J, with 9 bases in between. Per the germline V gene, CDR1 is LNHDA and CDR2 is SQIVND (reference sequence). The CDR3 DNA sequence: TGTGCCAGTAGTATTGCAGAGGGCACTGAAGCTTTCTTT. Amino acid sequence: CASSIAEGTEAFF.

The chain recombines TRBV21-1 with TRBJ1-6. TRBV21-1 is termed a pseudogene. This CDR3 region has 17 residues. The CDR3 coding sequence is TGTGCCAGCAGCAAAGTATCCGGGGGGGCTCCGAATTCACCCCTCCACTTT. This sequence encodes CASSKVSGGAPNSPLHF.

This clone was counted a single time. The CDR3 DNA reads as TGTGCCAGCAGCTTACAGACCTACAATGAGCAGTTCTTC. Its translation is CASSLQTYNEQFF. The rearrangement joins TRBV11-3 to TRBJ2-1; D is undetermined. CDR1 and CDR2 (germline): SGHNT, YENEEA. This CDR3 region has 13 residues. The V and J ends lost 2 bases and 2 bases respectively, with 4 bases between them.

The chain recombines TRBV28 with TRBJ2-7, with D perhaps being TRBD1 or TRBD2 (5 bases each). The CDR3 length is 13 residues. Deletions cut 11 bases from V and 7 bases from J, with 21 bases between. From germline, CDR1 is MDHEN and CDR2 SYDVKM. DNA for the CDR3: TGTGCCTCAAAAAGGGCAGGGTCGGGGGAGCAGTACTTC. Protein: CASKRAGSGEQYF.

The chain employs TRBV24-1 and TRBJ2-2; D is uncertain. The V end was cut by 3 bases, the J end by 7 bases, with 11 bases between. Germline CDR1 KGHDR, CDR2 SFDVKD. The CDR3 totals 14 residues. CDR3 sequence: CATSDSPMGGELFF. The CDR3 nucleotides read TGTGCCACCAGTGATAGCCCCATGGGCGGGGAGCTGTTTTTT.

CDR3 region: CSVSTGGAYNEQFF. The CDR3 nucleotides are TGCAGCGTATCGACAGGGGGCGCCTACAATGAGCAGTTCTTC. The rearrangement joins TRBV29-1 to TRBJ2-1; 10 nucleotides line up with TRBD1. Germline-derived CDR1 and CDR2 are SQVTM and ANQGSEA. This CDR3 comprises 14 residues. J gave up 2 bases and V 6 bases, and 4 bases lay outside the gene matches.

The chain couples TRBV11-3 to TRBJ2-5; D is undetermined. CDR3 length: 15 amino acids. Germline CDR1 SGHNT, CDR2 YENEEA. V lost 5 bases and J lost 4, with 17 bases in between. As DNA, the CDR3 is TGTGCCAGCAGCACCTCATGGGAATTGGGAGAGACCCAGTACTTC. As protein: CASSTSWELGETQYF.

The chain combines TRBV4-3 with TRBJ2-7; D remains unclear. The CDR3 is 17 amino acids. The germline V gene encodes CDR1 LGHNA and CDR2 YSLEER. V lost 0 bases and J 3 bases, leaving 18 bases between the germline ends. CDR3 amino acids: CASSQEFGDQTGYEQYF. The CDR3 DNA sequence: TGCGCCAGCAGCCAAGAGTTTGGCGACCAAACTGGCTACGAGCAGTACTTC.

The J gene is TRBJ2-7, the V gene TRBV6-5, with D perhaps given as TRBD1 or TRBD2 (5 bases each). The CDR3 loop spans 13 amino acids. Germline-derived CDR1 and CDR2 are MNHEY and SVGAGI. The V end lost 8 bases, the J end lost 4 bases, and 15 bases lay between the germline ends. DNA for the CDR3: TGTGCCAGCGACGGGGCCGGCGGTTACGAGCAGTACTTC. Its protein product is CASDGAGGYEQYF.

The V and J genes are TRBV27 and TRBJ1-1; tentative D call: TRBD1 (5 bases). The CDR3 extends over 18 amino acids. Trimming took off 3 bases at V and 4 bases at J, with 24 bases between the two ends. CDR1 is MNHEY, CDR2 SMNVEV, per germline (reference sequence). DNA of the CDR3: TGTGCCAGCAGTTTGTATTCGGGACCTCATGGCGGAGGCACTGAAGCTTTCTTT. Translated: CASSLYSGPHGGGTEAFF.

The J gene is TRBJ2-5, the V gene TRBV5-1, with D possibly being TRBD2 (6 bases). Trimming removed 4 bases from V and 4 bases from J, with 11 bases in between. Germline CDR1 reads SGHRS; CDR2 reads YFSETQ. This CDR3 comprises 13 residues. The CDR3 sequence: CASSPRGLETQYF. The CDR3 nucleotides are TGCGCCAGCAGCCCCCGGGGACTAGAGACCCAGTACTTC.

The CDR3 protein is CASWRGQETQYF. The DNA of the CDR3 is TGTGCCAGCTGGCGGGGACAAGAGACCCAGTACTTC. The chain has TRBV27 and TRBJ2-5; a weak D match, TRBD2 (6 bases). Germline CDR1 and CDR2: MNHEY and SMNVEV (reference sequence). The CDR3 sequence is 12 residues long. The V and J ends lost 8 bases and 2 bases respectively, with 9 bases between them.

The rearrangement uses TRBV5-6 and TRBJ1-5, with D possibly TRBD1 on 6 matching bases. The CDR3 runs to 15 residues. The V end was cut by 1 base, the J end by 5 bases, with 13 bases between. Germline CDR1 is SGHDT and CDR2 is YYEEEE. The DNA for the CDR3 is TGTGCCAGCAGCTTGTTCCAGGGGATAGATCAGCCCCAGCATTTT. Residues: CASSLFQGIDQPQHF.

This chain connects TRBV6-4 to TRBJ2-1; 7 bases are a match to TRBD1. The germline CDR1 and CDR2 sequences are MRHNA and SNTAGT. The V segment lost 5 bases and the J segment 5 bases; nucleotides outside the gene matches: 3. The CDR3 is 13 amino acids. CDR3 sequence reads: CASSPDRHNEQFF. The CDR3 DNA follows: TGTGCCAGCAGTCCGGACAGGCACAATGAGCAGTTCTTC.

V gene TRBV7-9 combines with J gene TRBJ2-1; D remains ambiguous. Trimming removed 8 bases from V and 5 bases from J, with 10 bases in between. The CDR3 has 12 residues. Germline-derived CDR1 and CDR2 are SEHNR and FQNEAQ (reference sequence). As DNA, the CDR3 is TGTGCCAGCGTCCAGCTAAACAATGAGCAGTTCTTC. Amino acid sequence: CASVQLNNEQFF.

This chain joins TRBV5-1 and TRBJ1-4; TRBD1 might be the D (6 bases). The CDR3 is made up of 16 amino acids. Germline CDR1 and CDR2: SGHRS and YFSETQ. V was pared by 0 bases and J by 5 bases, with 14 bases between. The CDR3 nucleotides are TGCGCCAGCAGCTTGGCCGGGTTTGGGACAAATGAAAAACTGTTTTTT. Translated: CASSLAGFGTNEKLFF.

This chain joins TRBV4-1 and TRBJ2-3; TRBD1 aligns across 7 bases. The germline gives CDR1 MGHRA, CDR2 YSYEKL. The CDR3 contains 16 residues. Germline trimming cut 8 bases from V and 1 base from J; bases unmatched to any gene: 12. The CDR3 nucleotides are TGCGCCAGCCGTCGACAGGGTTACTCTCGCACAGATACGCAGTATTTT. Protein: CASRRQGYSRTDTQYF.

The J gene is TRBJ2-2, the V gene TRBV7-3; D remains ambiguous. Germline lookup yields CDR1 SGHTA and CDR2 FQGTGA. This CDR3 comprises 12 residues. The V end was cut by 8 bases, the J end by 2 bases, with 6 bases between. CDR3 DNA: TGTGCCAGCGGCCTTAACACCGGGGAGCTGTTTTTT. As protein: CASGLNTGELFF.

For the CDR3, the DNA is TGTGCCAGCAGCCTCGGCGCCTCTGGGGCCAACGTCCTGACTTTC. It is translated as CASSLGASGANVLTF. The chain uses TRBV3-1 (or the pseudogene TRBV3-2) and TRBJ2-6; no clear D gene. Trimming left V 4 bases short and J 0 bases short, with 7 bases between. This CDR3 is built from 15 residues. In germline, CDR1 is LGHDT, CDR2 YNNKEL (reference sequence).

The gene calls are TRBV7-2 and TRBJ2-5; D is possibly TRBD1 (6 bases). Germline lookup yields CDR1 SGHTA and CDR2 FQGNSA. The CDR3 runs to 14 residues. V shed 3 bases and J shed 5 bases, with 13 bases lying between them. This chain's CDR3 is CASSFFGQLETQYF. The CDR3 nucleotides read TGTGCCAGCAGCTTCTTCGGACAGTTGGAGACCCAGTACTTC. Combining the CDR3 with reference TRBV7-2 and TRBJ2-5 gives the whole variable domain GAGVSQSPSNKVTEKGKDVELRCDPISGHTALYWYRQSLGQGLEFLIYFQGNSAPDKSGLPSDRFSAERTGGSVSTLTIQRTQQEDSAVYLCASSFFGQLETQYFGPGTRLLVL.

V is TRBV28 and J is TRBJ2-7; 10 positions agree with TRBD2. The J segment lost 2 bases and the V segment lost 4 bases, leaving 5 bases of the junction unmatched. Germline V gene sequence: CDR1 MDHEN, CDR2 SYDVKM. The CDR3 covers 15 residues. CDR3 region: CASSWTTSGAYEQYF. The CDR3 nucleotides read TGTGCCAGCAGTTGGACAACTAGCGGGGCCTACGAGCAGTACTTC.

CDR3 region: CASSALDSYSPLHF. DNA for the CDR3: TGTGCCAGCAGCGCCTTGGACAGTTACTCACCCCTCCACTTT. The chain joins TRBV7-8 to TRBJ1-6, with D perhaps matching TRBD1 (6 bases). The V and J ends lost 5 bases and 10 bases respectively, with 15 bases between them. The CDR3 is 14 residues long. The germline gives CDR1 SGHVS, CDR2 FQNEAQ.

This clone showed up just a few times. The V gene is TRBV12-3 or TRBV12-4, the J gene TRBJ1-1; D is unresolved. This CDR3 contains 13 residues. Trimming cost V 7 bases and J 8 bases, with 17 bases left between them. In DNA, the CDR3 is TGTGCCAGCACCCTGTATAAGGCAAGCGAAGCTTTCTTT. Translation gives CASTLYKASEAFF.

The chain recombines TRBV5-1 with TRBJ1-1; 9 nucleotides line up with TRBD1. V shed 4 bases, J shed 1 base, and the junction held 5 bases outside the gene matches. The germline CDR1 and CDR2 sequences are SGHRS and YFSETQ. CDR3 size: 15 residues. As DNA, the CDR3 is TGCGCCAGCAGCGTCCGACAGGGGGGGAACACTGAAGCTTTCTTT. Protein sequence: CASSVRQGGNTEAFF.